The 29 T cell receptor beta chains below all came from one sample that was sequenced in a study of PD-L1 blockade in urothelial cancer. Profiling relied on immunoSEQ multiplex PCR, and the TCRdb table lists in-frame clones only, not all of them. Of about 30,000 clones in the sample, around 87% were seen once. The sample was PBMCs, taken around atezolizumab (anti-PD-L1) treatment. These receptors all come from a man in his fifties or sixties with urothelial cancer.

V and J are TRBV11-2 and TRBJ2-1; 8 nucleotides match TRBD2. Germline loops: CDR1 SGHAT, CDR2 FQNNGV. J lost 7 bases, V lost 0 bases, and 5 bases had no gene match. CDR3 length: 15 amino acids. CDR3 residues: CASSLDAGGLNEQFF. The CDR3 region has the DNA TGTGCCAGCAGCTTAGATGCGGGAGGTTTGAATGAGCAGTTCTTC.

This clone has more than one count but fewer than ten. This sequence joins TRBV18 and TRBJ2-5; 9 bases map to TRBD2. The V segment lost 3 bases and the J segment 2 bases; nucleotides outside the gene matches: 4. The CDR3 has 15 amino acids. Germline-derived CDR1 and CDR2 are KGHSH and LQKENI. For the CDR3, the DNA is TGTGCCAGCTCACCGTTAGCGGGAGAACAAGAGACCCAGTACTTC. Protein sequence: CASSPLAGEQETQYF.

V gene TRBV29-1 combines with J gene TRBJ2-5; D is possibly TRBD2 (6 bases). The germline gives CDR1 SQVTM, CDR2 ANQGSEA. This CDR3 spans 12 amino acids. Trimming took 5 bases from V and 12 from J, leaving 19 bases between them. Written as DNA, the CDR3 is TGCAGCGTTCGAGGGACTGACTTTCCCAAGTACTTC. Protein sequence: CSVRGTDFPKYF.

This rearrangement joins TRBV6-5 to TRBJ2-7; perhaps TRBD1 as D (6 bases). The germline V gene encodes CDR1 MNHEY and CDR2 SVGAGI. The CDR3 spans 15 residues. V was shortened by 0 bases and J by 1 base, with 10 bases between the two germline ends. CDR3 sequence reads: CASSYSQGTSYEQYF. In DNA, the CDR3 is TGTGCCAGCAGTTACTCACAGGGAACGTCCTACGAGCAGTACTTC.

V is TRBV7-2 and J is TRBJ1-2; D unclear. V shed 1 base and J shed 0 bases, with 6 bases lying between them. The germline V gene encodes CDR1 SGHTA and CDR2 FQGNSA. The CDR3 is made up of 14 amino acids. The CDR3 protein is CASSLGGANYGYTF. The CDR3 nucleotides are TGTGCCAGCAGCTTAGGCGGAGCTAACTATGGCTACACCTTC.

The chain's CDR3 is CASSTQGAGNQPQHF. CDR3 DNA: TGTGCCAGCAGTACACAGGGGGCAGGCAATCAGCCCCAGCATTTT. The chain carries TRBV6-5 and TRBJ1-5; 9 bases align to TRBD1. J was trimmed by 2 bases and V by 5 bases; bases with no gene match: 4. The CDR3 contains 15 residues. CDR1 and CDR2 from the germline V gene are MNHEY and SVGAGI.

This rearrangement joins TRBV10-1 to TRBJ2-2; tentatively, D is TRBD1 (6 bases). The germline V and J ends were trimmed by 6 bases and 0 bases, with 14 bases remaining between them. CDR3 length: 16 residues. Germline assignment: CDR1 WNHNN and CDR2 SYGVQD (reference sequence). The CDR3 is CASRANRVANTGELFF. CDR3 DNA: TGCGCCAGCAGAGCTAACAGGGTCGCGAACACCGGGGAGCTGTTTTTT.

This chain connects TRBV30 to TRBJ1-2, with a possible D match to TRBD1 (5 bases). The CDR3 is 14 residues long. Germline lookup yields CDR1 GTSNPN and CDR2 SVGIG (reference sequence). The V end was cut by 3 bases, the J end by 3 bases, with 14 bases between. The DNA for the CDR3 is TGTGCCTGGAGCGGCGGGGGTAGTTACTATGGCTACACCTTC. Translating gives CAWSGGGSYYGYTF.

The genes are TRBV29-1 and TRBJ1-1; maybe TRBD1 (6 bases). Germline V gene lookup returns CDR1 SQVTM and CDR2 ANQGSEA. The ends were cut back, 1 base at V and 4 bases at J, with 16 bases in the middle. CDR3 length: 15 residues. Written as DNA, the CDR3 is TGCAGCGTTGAAGTTTCTCCAGGGGCCCTCACTGAAGCTTTCTTT. It is translated as CSVEVSPGALTEAFF.

The gene calls are TRBV29-1 and TRBJ2-7, with unresolved D. The CDR3 is made up of 11 amino acids. The V and J ends lost 4 bases and 2 bases respectively, with 6 bases between them. CDR1 SQVTM and CDR2 ANQGSEA come from the germline V gene. CDR3 region: CSVARAYEQYF. CDR3 nucleotides: TGCAGCGTTGCCCGTGCCTACGAGCAGTACTTC.

The chain is built from TRBV2 and TRBJ1-2; no firm D call. V lost 6 bases to trimming and J lost 2 bases, with 13 bases between them. Germline lookup yields CDR1 SNHLY and CDR2 FYNNEI. The CDR3 totals 14 residues. CDR3 coding DNA: TGTGCCAGCAGCCCCGGGTACGGGAACTATGGCTACACCTTC. It codes for CASSPGYGNYGYTF. The full variable domain, rest sourced from reference TRBV2 and TRBJ1-2, is EPEVTQTPSHQVTQMGQEVILRCVPISNHLYFYWYRQILGQKVEFLVSFYNNEISEKSEIFDDQFSVERPDGSNFTLKIRSTKLEDSAMYFCASSPGYGNYGYTFGSGTRLTVV.

The chain links TRBV7-2 to TRBJ2-3; D is ambiguous. V was clipped by 3 bases and J by 3 bases, with 16 bases between them. The germline V gene encodes CDR1 SGHTA and CDR2 FQGNSA. The CDR3 is 16 amino acids. CDR3 coding DNA: TGTGCCAGCAGCTTGAGAAGAGCCACTACGACAGATACGCAGTATTTT. It codes for CASSLRRATTTDTQYF.

The chain is built from TRBV5-1 and TRBJ1-1; tentatively, D is TRBD1 (6 bases). Trimming took off 4 bases at V and 0 bases at J, with 10 bases between the two ends. CDR1 is SGHRS, CDR2 YFSETQ, per germline. The CDR3 runs 14 residues. The CDR3 loop is CASSTGQLNTEAFF. The CDR3 bases are TGCGCCAGCAGCACTGGACAGCTGAACACTGAAGCTTTCTTT.

V and J are TRBV9 and TRBJ2-2, with a weak D call TRBD2 (6 bases). Germline V CDR1 and CDR2: SGDLS, YYNGEE. The length of the CDR3 is 14 residues. Trimming left V 3 bases short and J 7 bases short, with 13 bases between. The CDR3, as DNA: TGTGCCAGCAGCGAGGACTACCGGATCGGGGAGCTGTTTTTT. Protein product: CASSEDYRIGELFF.

The CDR3 protein is CASSGSRGHSPGYTF. CDR3 sequence (DNA): TGTGCCAGCAGTGGATCCAGGGGGCATTCGCCGGGCTACACCTTC. V is TRBV27 and J is TRBJ1-2; 8 nucleotides align to TRBD1. The V gene's germline CDR1 is MNHEY and CDR2 SMNVEV (reference sequence). This CDR3 is 15 amino acids long. V lost 5 bases and J lost 8; bases outside the gene matches: 13.

As DNA, the CDR3 is TGTGCCAGTAGTTCATCTACGACGGCAGGGGGCCCACTCCACGAGCAGTACTTC. Encoded protein: CASSSSTTAGGPLHEQYF. The chain recombines TRBV19 with TRBJ2-7; 8 nucleotides line up with TRBD1. CDR1 is LNHDA, CDR2 SQIVND, per germline (reference sequence). The CDR3 consists of 18 residues. Trimming took 5 bases from V and 5 from J; bases not matched to a gene: 20.

The genes are TRBV6-1 and TRBJ2-7; TRBD1 aligns across 9 bases. J gave up 3 bases and V 3 bases, and 12 bases lay outside the gene matches. The CDR3 extends over 17 amino acids. Germline CDR1 is MNHNS and CDR2 is SASEGT. The CDR3 spells CASSDSPGQGQGYEQYF. CDR3 in DNA: TGTGCCAGCAGTGATTCCCCCGGACAGGGGCAGGGCTACGAGCAGTACTTC.

The genes are TRBV4-1 and TRBJ2-5, with TRBD1 as a possible D gene (6 bases). CDR1 and CDR2 (germline): MGHRA, YSYEKL. The CDR3 runs 15 residues. The V end was cut by 1 base, the J end by 5 bases, with 14 bases between. As DNA, the CDR3 is TGCGCCAGCAGCCAAGCGGGACAACTGAGGGAGACCCAGTACTTC. Protein: CASSQAGQLRETQYF.

The sample holds a few counts of this clone. V usage is TRBV9 and J usage is TRBJ1-2, with D possibly TRBD1 on 6 matching bases. The germline V and J ends were trimmed by 4 bases and 8 bases, with 9 bases remaining between them. The CDR3 loop spans 11 amino acids. Per the germline V gene, CDR1 is SGDLS and CDR2 is YYNGEE. CDR3 protein: CASSLGAGYTF. CDR3 DNA sequence: TGTGCCAGCAGCCTGGGGGCCGGCTACACCTTC. The full variable domain, rest sourced from reference TRBV9 and TRBJ1-2, is DSGVTQTPKHLITATGQRVTLRCSPRSGDLSVYWYQQSLDQGLQFLIQYYNGEERAKGNILERFSAQQFPDLHSELNLSSLELGDSALYFCASSLGAGYTFGSGTRLTVV.

This clone was detected only once. The CDR3 sequence: CASTYRQGNGYTF. DNA of the CDR3: TGTGCCAGCACCTATCGGCAGGGGAATGGCTACACCTTC. This rearrangement joins TRBV27 to TRBJ1-2; D is perhaps TRBD1 (6 bases). The CDR3 is 13 amino acids. CDR1 and CDR2 (germline): MNHEY, SMNVEV (reference sequence). V was shortened by 7 bases and J by 6 bases, with 15 bases between the two germline ends.

V and J are TRBV11-3 and TRBJ1-1; D remains ambiguous. Trimming removed 1 base at V and 0 bases at J, with 3 bases between. CDR3 size: 13 residues. CDR1 is SGHNT, CDR2 YENEEA, per germline. The CDR3 nucleotides are TGTGCCAGCAGCTTAGCCGTGAACACTGAAGCTTTCTTT. This sequence encodes CASSLAVNTEAFF.

The chain has TRBV5-4 and TRBJ2-7; no firm D call. Germline V gives CDR1 SGHNT, CDR2 YYREEE (reference sequence). Trimming cost V 3 bases and J 5 bases, with 12 bases left between them. This CDR3 contains 13 residues. Here the CDR3 reads CASSSVAVHEQYF. CDR3 coding DNA: TGTGCCAGCAGCTCCGTGGCCGTCCACGAGCAGTACTTC. Using reference TRBV5-4 and TRBJ2-7 for the parts outside the CDR3, the full variable domain is ETGVTQSPTHLIKTRGQQVTLRCSSQSGHNTVSWYQQALGQGPQFIFQYYREEENGRGNFPPRFSGLQFPNYSSELNVNALELDDSALYLCASSSVAVHEQYFGPGTRLTVT.

The CDR3 DNA is TGCGCCAGCAGTGAGTCGCTAGAGAATTCACCCCTCCACTTT. Amino acid sequence: CASSESLENSPLHF. This chain joins TRBV10-1 and TRBJ1-6; D is uncertain. Germline V lookup: CDR1 WNHNN, CDR2 SYGVQD (reference sequence). The CDR3 has 14 residues. V was trimmed by 0 bases and J by 7 bases, leaving 7 bases between them.

This chain links TRBV7-6 with TRBJ2-7, with 8 bases aligning to TRBD2. V shed 4 bases and J 3 bases; nucleotides not matched to a gene: 8. This CDR3 spans 15 amino acids. Looked up from germline, CDR1 is SGHVS and CDR2 is FNYEAQ. CDR3 sequence reads: CASSSTPSGYYEQYF. DNA for the CDR3: TGTGCCAGCAGCTCCACCCCTAGCGGGTACTACGAGCAGTACTTC.

The genes are TRBV7-2 and TRBJ2-3; TRBD2 aligns across 7 bases. CDR3 length: 16 residues. CDR1 SGHTA and CDR2 FQGNSA come from the germline V gene. J was trimmed by 5 bases and V by 1 base; bases with no gene match: 9. The CDR3 here is CASSLDPAGAGDTQYF. For the CDR3, the DNA is TGTGCCAGCAGCTTAGACCCTGCGGGAGCGGGAGATACGCAGTATTTT.

This chain joins TRBV7-9 and TRBJ1-2; 11 bases are shared with TRBD1. The length of the CDR3 is 15 residues. Germline CDR1 is SEHNR and CDR2 is FQNEAQ (reference sequence). The V segment lost 7 bases and the J segment 6 bases; nucleotides outside the gene matches: 10. Here the CDR3 reads CASTPPGQGVHGYTF. The CDR3 nucleotides read TGTGCCAGCACCCCACCGGGACAGGGGGTGCATGGCTACACCTTC.

This chain joins TRBV7-9 and TRBJ2-4, with D possibly TRBD2 on 5 matching bases. Germline CDR1 and CDR2: SEHNR and FQNEAQ (reference sequence). Trimming took off 1 base at V and 2 bases at J, with 9 bases between the two ends. There are 15 residues in the CDR3. The CDR3 is CASSLERGSKNIQYF. The DNA for the CDR3 is TGTGCCAGCAGCTTAGAACGGGGATCCAAAAACATTCAGTACTTC.

This clone occurred a few times. J is TRBJ1-5 and V is TRBV11-2; unclear D gene. Germline values: CDR1 SGHAT, CDR2 FQNNGV. V lost 4 bases to trimming and J lost 7 bases, with 8 bases between them. This CDR3 has 12 residues. The CDR3 protein is CASSSPRQPQHF. The CDR3, as DNA: TGTGCCAGCAGCTCCCCTAGGCAGCCCCAGCATTTT. The variable domain in full, with the rest retrieved from reference TRBV11-2 and TRBJ1-5, is EAGVAQSPRYKIIEKRQSVAFWCNPISGHATLYWYQQILGQGPKLLIQFQNNGVVDDSQLPKDRFSAERLKGVDSTLKIQPAKLEDSAVYLCASSSPRQPQHFGDGTRLSIL.

This clone was counted only a few times. V gene TRBV10-3 combines with J gene TRBJ1-1, with TRBD1 identical over 10 bases. The CDR3 loop spans 13 amino acids. Per the germline V gene, CDR1 is ENHRY and CDR2 is SYGVKD. V lost 0 bases to trimming and J lost 13 bases; unmatched junction nucleotides: 5. CDR3 coding DNA: TGTGCCATCAGTGAGTCACGACAGGGGGCTGTTTTCTTT. Translating gives CAISESRQGAVFF.